This TCR beta chain was observed in a study of blood T cell repertoires in COVID-19. On the study more broadly: Acute and convalescent COVID-19 specimens originated in the United States, Italy and Spain.

Trimming removed 4 bases from V and 7 bases from J, with 15 bases in between. Germline CDR1 LNHDA, CDR2 SQIVND (reference sequence). CDR3 size: 14 residues. The table came from immunoSEQ multiplex PCR; TCRdb's copy has only in-frame clones and leaves some out. The sample carries about 110,000 clones, approximately 88% recorded once. The source material was peripheral blood. The chain couples TRBV19 to TRBJ2-3, with no clear D. This TCR was recovered from a man aged 45 to 65 with active or convalescent COVID-19. In DNA form, the CDR3 reads TGTGCCAGTAGTACCGGGTCACAAGTTTATACGCAGTATTTT. Protein: CASSTGSQVYTQYF.